The entry below describes one T cell receptor beta chain. The antigen remains undetermined. The data stem from a study of T cells expressing NK-cell markers. The study, taken as a whole, reports: For roughly 6 donors, the dominant NKG2C+ clonotypes made up roughly 1.0-7.5% of their CD8+ T cells. Uncertainty persisted over the HCMV specificity of expanded NKG2C+ T cell clones.

Germline CDR1 reads MNHEY; CDR2 reads SMNVEV (reference sequence). The CDR3 sequence is 12 residues long. For TCR beta, cDNA was produced by 5'RACE template switching with UMIs. From the 5' RACE reads, TCRdb lists one entry per CDR3 protein and no DNA. The sample holds some 500,000 distinct CDR3 sequences. This receptor was identified in a woman between 45 and 65 years old in good health. The sequencing input was blood T cells: a sorted CD56 or NKG2C T cell subset, CD4+ or CD8+ T cells, or bulk PBMC T cells (not recorded which). This chain connects TRBV27 to TRBJ2-4; TCRdb lists TRBD2, though no DNA is available to test this call. The CDR3 here is CASSGAIFIQYF.